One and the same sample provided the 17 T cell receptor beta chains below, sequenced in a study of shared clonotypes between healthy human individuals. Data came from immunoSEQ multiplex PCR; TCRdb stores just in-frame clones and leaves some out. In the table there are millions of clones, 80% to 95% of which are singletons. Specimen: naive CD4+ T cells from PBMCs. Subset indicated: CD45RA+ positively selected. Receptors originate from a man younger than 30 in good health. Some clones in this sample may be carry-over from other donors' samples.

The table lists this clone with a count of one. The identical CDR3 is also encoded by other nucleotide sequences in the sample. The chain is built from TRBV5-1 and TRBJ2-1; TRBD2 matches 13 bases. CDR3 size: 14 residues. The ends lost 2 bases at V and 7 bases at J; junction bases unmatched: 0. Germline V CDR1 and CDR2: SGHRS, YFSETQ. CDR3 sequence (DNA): TGCGCCAGCAGCTTACTAGCGGGAGGGAATGAGCAGTTCTTC. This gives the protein CASSLLAGGNEQFF.

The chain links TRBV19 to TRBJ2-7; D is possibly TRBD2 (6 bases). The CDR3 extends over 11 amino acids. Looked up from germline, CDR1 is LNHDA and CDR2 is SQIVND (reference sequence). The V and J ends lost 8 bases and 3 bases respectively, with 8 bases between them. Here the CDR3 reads CASGGYYEQYF. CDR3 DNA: TGTGCCAGTGGGGGGTACTACGAGCAGTACTTC.

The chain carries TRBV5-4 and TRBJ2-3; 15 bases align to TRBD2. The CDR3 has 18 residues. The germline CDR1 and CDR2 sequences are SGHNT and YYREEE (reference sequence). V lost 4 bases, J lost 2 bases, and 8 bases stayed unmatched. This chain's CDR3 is CASSPPGLAGGSTDTQYF. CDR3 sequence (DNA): TGTGCCAGCAGCCCCCCGGGACTAGCGGGAGGTTCCACAGATACGCAGTATTTT.

The CDR3 region has the DNA TGTGCCAGCAGCTCCGGTTTCGGGGAGGTGGCTAATGAAAAACTGTTTTTT. Translating it yields CASSSGFGEVANEKLFF. The gene calls are TRBV7-6 and TRBJ1-4, with D unclear. Trimming pared 4 bases from V and 3 bases from J, leaving 18 bases between. The V gene's germline CDR1 is SGHVS and CDR2 FNYEAQ. The CDR3 length is 17 residues.

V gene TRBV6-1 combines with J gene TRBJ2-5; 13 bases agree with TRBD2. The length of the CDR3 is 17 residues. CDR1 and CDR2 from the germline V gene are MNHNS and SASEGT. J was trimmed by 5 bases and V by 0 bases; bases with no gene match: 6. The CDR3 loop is CASSEATGLAGRETQYF. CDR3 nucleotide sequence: TGTGCCAGCAGTGAAGCTACGGGACTAGCGGGACGGGAGACCCAGTACTTC.

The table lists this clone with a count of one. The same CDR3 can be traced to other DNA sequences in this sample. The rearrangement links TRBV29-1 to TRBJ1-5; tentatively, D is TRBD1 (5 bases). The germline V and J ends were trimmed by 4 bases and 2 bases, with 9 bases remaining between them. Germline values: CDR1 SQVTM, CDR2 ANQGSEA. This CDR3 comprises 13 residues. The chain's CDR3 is CSVGGGGNQPQHF. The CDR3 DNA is TGCAGCGTTGGTGGAGGGGGCAATCAGCCCCAGCATTTT.

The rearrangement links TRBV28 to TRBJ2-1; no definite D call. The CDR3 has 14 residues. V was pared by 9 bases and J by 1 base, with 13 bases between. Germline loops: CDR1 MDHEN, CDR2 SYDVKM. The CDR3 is CASKRARSYNEQFF. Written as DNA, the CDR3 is TGTGCCAGTAAACGGGCGAGGTCCTACAATGAGCAGTTCTTC.

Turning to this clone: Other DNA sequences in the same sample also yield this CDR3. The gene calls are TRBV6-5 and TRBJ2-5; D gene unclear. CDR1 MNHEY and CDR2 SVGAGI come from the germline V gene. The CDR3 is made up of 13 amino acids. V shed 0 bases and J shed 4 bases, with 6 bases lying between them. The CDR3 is CASSYSTGETQYF. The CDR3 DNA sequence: TGTGCCAGCAGTTACTCGACTGGAGAGACCCAGTACTTC.

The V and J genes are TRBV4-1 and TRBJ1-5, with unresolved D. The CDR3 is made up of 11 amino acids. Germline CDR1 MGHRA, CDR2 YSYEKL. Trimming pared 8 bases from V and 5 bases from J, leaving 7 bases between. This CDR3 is CASGRDQPQHF. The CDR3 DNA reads TGCGCCAGCGGTCGTGATCAGCCCCAGCATTTT.

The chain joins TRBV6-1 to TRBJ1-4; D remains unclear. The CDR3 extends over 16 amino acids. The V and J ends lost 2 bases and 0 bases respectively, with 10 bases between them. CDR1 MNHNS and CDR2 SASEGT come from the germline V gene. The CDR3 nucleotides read TGTGCCAGCAGTGAACGCCGAGTTGCAACTAATGAAAAACTGTTTTTT. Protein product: CASSERRVATNEKLFF.

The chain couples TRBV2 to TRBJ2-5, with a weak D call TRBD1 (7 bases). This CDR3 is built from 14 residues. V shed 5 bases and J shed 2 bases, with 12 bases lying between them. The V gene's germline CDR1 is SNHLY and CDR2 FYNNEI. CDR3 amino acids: CASSNRGGQETQYF. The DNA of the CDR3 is TGTGCCAGCAGTAACAGGGGAGGACAAGAGACCCAGTACTTC.

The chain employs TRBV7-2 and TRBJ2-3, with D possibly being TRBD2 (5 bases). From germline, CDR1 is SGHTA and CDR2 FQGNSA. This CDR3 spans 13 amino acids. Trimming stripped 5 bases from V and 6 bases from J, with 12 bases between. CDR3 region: CASSPRQRDTQYF. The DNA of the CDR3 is TGTGCCAGCAGCCCACGGCAGCGGGATACGCAGTATTTT.

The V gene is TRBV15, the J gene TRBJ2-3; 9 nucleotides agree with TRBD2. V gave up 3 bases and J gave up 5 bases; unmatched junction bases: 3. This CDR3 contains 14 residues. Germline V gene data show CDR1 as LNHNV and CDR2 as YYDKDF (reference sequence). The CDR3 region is CATSRRREGDTQYF. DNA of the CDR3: TGTGCCACCAGCAGGCGGCGGGAGGGAGATACGCAGTATTTT.

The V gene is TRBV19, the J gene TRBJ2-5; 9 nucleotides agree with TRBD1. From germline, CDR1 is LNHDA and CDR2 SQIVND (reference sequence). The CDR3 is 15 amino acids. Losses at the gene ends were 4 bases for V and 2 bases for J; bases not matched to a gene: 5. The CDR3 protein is CASSNDGTGQETQYF. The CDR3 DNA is TGTGCCAGTAGTAATGATGGGACAGGGCAAGAGACCCAGTACTTC. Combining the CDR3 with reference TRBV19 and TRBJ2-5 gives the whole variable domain DGGITQSPKYLFRKEGQNVTLSCEQNLNHDAMYWYRQDPGQGLRLIYYSQIVNDFQKGDIAEGYSVSREKKESFPLTVTSAQKNPTAFYLCASSNDGTGQETQYFGPGTRLLVL.

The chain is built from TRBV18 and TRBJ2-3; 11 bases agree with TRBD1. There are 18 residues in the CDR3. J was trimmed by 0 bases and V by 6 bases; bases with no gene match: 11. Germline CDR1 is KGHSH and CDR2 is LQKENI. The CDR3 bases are TGTGCCAGCTCGCCCACTCGGGACAGGGGGATTAGCACAGATACGCAGTATTTT. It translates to CASSPTRDRGISTDTQYF. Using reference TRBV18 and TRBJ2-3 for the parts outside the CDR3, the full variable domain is NAGVMQNPRHLVRRRGQEARLRCSPMKGHSHVYWYRQLPEEGLKFMVYLQKENIIDESGMPKERFSAEFPKEGPSILRIQQVVRGDSAAYFCASSPTRDRGISTDTQYFGPGTRLTVL.

The CDR3: CASSPGGTTGELFF. CDR3 coding DNA: TGTGCCAGCTCACCCGGGGGCACCACCGGGGAGCTGTTTTTT. The chain recombines TRBV18 with TRBJ2-2, with D tentatively TRBD1 or TRBD2 (6 bases each). V lost 3 bases and J lost 4, with 9 bases in between. CDR1 and CDR2 from the germline V gene are KGHSH and LQKENI. The CDR3 is made up of 14 amino acids.

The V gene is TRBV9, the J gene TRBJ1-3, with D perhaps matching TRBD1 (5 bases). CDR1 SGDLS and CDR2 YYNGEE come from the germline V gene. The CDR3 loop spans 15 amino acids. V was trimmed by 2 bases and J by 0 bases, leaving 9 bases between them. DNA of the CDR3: TGTGCCAGCAGCGTGGACACCCTCTCTGGAAACACCATATATTTT. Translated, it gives CASSVDTLSGNTIYF.